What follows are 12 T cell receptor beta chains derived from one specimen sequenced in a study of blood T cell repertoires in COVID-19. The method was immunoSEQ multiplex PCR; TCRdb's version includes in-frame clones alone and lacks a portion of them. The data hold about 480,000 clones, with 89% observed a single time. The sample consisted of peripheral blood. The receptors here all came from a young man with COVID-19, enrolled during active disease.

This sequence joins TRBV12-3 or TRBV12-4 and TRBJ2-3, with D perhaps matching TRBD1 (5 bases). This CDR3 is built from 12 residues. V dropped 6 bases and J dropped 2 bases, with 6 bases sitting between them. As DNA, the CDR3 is TGTGCCAGCAGCAGGGACACAGATACGCAGTATTTT. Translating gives CASSRDTDTQYF.

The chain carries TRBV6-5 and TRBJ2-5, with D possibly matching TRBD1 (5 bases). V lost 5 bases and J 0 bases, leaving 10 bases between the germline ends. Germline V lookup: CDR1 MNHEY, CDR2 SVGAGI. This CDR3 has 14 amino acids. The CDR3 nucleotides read TGTGCCAGCAGTCGAAAGGACAACCAAGAGACCCAGTACTTC. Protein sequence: CASSRKDNQETQYF.

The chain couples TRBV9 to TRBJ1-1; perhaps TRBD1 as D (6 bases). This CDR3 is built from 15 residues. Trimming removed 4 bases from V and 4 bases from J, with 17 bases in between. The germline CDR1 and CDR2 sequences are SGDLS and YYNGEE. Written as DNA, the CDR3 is TGTGCCAGCAGCCGCCTAGATAGACAGGTCACTGAAGCTTTCTTT. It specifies CASSRLDRQVTEAFF.

CDR3 loop: CASSRSGQGSYEQYF. The CDR3 DNA is TGTGCCAGCAGTCGATCGGGACAAGGCTCCTACGAGCAGTACTTC. This sequence joins TRBV6-2 or TRBV6-3 and TRBJ2-7; TRBD1 might be the D (6 bases). The CDR3 extends over 15 amino acids. Germline lookup yields CDR1 MNHEY and CDR2 SVGEGT. Trimming stripped 5 bases from V and 0 bases from J, with 14 bases between.

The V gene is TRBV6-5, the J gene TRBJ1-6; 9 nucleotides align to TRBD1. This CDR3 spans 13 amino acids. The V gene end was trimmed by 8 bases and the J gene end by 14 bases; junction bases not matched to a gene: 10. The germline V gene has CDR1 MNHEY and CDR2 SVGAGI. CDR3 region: CASRDRDFSALHF. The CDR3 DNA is TGTGCCAGCCGGGACAGGGACTTTTCGGCCCTCCACTTT.

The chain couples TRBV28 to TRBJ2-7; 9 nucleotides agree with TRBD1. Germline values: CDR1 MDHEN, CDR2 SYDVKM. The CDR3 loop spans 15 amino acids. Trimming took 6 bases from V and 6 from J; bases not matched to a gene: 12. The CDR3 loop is CASSKGDRVPREQYF. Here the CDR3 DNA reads TGTGCCAGCAGCAAAGGGGACAGGGTCCCTCGCGAGCAGTACTTC.

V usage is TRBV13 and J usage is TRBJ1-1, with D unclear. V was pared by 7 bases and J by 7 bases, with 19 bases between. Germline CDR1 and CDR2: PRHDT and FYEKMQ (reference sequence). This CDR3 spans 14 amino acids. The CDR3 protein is CASTLGPLAGEAFF. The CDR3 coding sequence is TGTGCCAGCACCCTCGGGCCCCTGGCGGGTGAAGCTTTCTTT.

CDR3 protein: CATSRYRDRFGEQFF. The CDR3 bases are TGTGCCACCAGCAGATACCGGGACAGATTTGGTGAGCAGTTCTTC. The rearrangement links TRBV15 to TRBJ2-1; 7 positions agree with TRBD1. The junction had 10 bases not matched to a gene; V was cut back by 2 bases and J by 9 bases. Germline V gene data show CDR1 as LNHNV and CDR2 as YYDKDF (reference sequence). This CDR3 region has 15 residues.

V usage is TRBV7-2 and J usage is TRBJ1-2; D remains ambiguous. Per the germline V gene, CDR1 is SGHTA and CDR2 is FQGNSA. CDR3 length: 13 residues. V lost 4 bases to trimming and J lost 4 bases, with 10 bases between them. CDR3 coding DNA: TGTGCCAGCAGCTCTGAGAGGATCTATGGCTACACCTTC. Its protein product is CASSSERIYGYTF.

The CDR3 nucleotides read TGTGCTAGTGGCCATAATCAGCCCCAGCATTTT. It codes for CASGHNQPQHF. This chain connects TRBV12-5 to TRBJ1-5; no definite D call. The CDR3 loop spans 11 amino acids. Germline V lookup: CDR1 LGHNT, CDR2 FRNRAP. Trimming removed 6 bases at V and 4 bases at J, with 4 bases between.

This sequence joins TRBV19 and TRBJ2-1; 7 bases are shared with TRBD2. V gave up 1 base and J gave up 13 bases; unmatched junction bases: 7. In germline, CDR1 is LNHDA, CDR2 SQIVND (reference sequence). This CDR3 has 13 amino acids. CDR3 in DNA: TGTGCCAGTAGTATAGTAAGGGACTACTCTCAGTTCTTC. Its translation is CASSIVRDYSQFF.

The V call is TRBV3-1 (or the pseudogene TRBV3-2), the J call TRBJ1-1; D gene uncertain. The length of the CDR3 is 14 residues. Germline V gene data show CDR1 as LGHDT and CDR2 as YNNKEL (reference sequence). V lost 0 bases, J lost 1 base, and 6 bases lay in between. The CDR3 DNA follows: TGTGCCAGCAGCCAAGATTCCCGGAACACTGAAGCTTTCTTT. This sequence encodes CASSQDSRNTEAFF.